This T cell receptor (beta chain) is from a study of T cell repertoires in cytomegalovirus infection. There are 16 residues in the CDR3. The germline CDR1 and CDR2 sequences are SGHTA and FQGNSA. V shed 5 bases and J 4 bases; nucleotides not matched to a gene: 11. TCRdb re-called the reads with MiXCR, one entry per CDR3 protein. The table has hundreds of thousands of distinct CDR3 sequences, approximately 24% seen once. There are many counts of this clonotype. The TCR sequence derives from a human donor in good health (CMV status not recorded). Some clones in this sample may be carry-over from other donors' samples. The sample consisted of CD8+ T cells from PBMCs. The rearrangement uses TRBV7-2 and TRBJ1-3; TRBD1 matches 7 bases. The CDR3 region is CASSPGVTGRGNTIYF. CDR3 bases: TGTGCCAGCAGCCCGGGGGTGACAGGGCGGGGAAACACCATATATTTT.